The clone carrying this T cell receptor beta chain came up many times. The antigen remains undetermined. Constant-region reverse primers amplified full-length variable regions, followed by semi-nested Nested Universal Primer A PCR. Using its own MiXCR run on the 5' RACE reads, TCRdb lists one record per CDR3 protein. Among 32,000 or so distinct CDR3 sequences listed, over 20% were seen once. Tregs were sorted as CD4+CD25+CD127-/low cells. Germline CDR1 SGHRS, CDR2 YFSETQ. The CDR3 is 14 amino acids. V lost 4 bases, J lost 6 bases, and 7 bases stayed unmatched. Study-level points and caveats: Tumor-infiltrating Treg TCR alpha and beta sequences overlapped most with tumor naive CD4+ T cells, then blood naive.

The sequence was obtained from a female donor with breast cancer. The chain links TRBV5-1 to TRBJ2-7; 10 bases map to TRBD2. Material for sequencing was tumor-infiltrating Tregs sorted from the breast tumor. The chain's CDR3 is CASSILAGSGEQYF. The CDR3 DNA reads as TGCGCCAGCAGCATACTAGCGGGATCTGGCGAGCAGTACTTC.